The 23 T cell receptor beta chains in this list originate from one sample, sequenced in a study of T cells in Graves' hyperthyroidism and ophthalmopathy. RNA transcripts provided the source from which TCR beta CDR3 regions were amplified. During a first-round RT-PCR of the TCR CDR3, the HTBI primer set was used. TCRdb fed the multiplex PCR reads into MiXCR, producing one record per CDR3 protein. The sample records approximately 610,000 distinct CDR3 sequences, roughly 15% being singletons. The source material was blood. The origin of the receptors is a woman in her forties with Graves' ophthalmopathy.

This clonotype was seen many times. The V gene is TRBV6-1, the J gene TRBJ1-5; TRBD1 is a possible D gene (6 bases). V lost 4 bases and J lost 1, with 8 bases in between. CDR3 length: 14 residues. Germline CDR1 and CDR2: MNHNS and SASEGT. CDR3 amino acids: CASSVGQSNQPQHF. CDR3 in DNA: TGTGCCAGCAGTGTCGGACAGAGCAATCAGCCCCAGCATTTT.

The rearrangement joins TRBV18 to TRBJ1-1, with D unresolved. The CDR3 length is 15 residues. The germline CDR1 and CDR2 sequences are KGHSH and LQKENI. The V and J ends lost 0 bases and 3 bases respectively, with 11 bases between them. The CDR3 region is CASSPPTRVHTEAFF. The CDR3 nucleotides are TGTGCCAGCTCACCACCGACCCGGGTCCACACTGAAGCTTTCTTT.

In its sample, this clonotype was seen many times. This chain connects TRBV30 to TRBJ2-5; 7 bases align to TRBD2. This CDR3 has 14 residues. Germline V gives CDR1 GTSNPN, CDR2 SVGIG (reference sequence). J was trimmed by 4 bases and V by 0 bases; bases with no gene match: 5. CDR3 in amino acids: CAWSVRGSRETQYF. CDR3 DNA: TGTGCCTGGAGTGTACGCGGGAGCCGAGAGACCCAGTACTTC.

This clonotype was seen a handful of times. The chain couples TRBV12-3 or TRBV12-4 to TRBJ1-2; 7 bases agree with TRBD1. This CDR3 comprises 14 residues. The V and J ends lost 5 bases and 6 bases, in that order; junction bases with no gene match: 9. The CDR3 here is CASSATGTDDGYTF. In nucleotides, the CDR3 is TGTGCCAGCAGTGCCACCGGGACAGATGATGGCTACACCTTC.

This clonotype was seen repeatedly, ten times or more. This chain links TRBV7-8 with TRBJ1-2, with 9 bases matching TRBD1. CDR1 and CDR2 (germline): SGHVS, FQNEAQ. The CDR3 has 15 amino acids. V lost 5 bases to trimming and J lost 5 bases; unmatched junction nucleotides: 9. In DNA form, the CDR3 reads TGTGCCAGCAGCGCAGCGGACAGGGGACCTTATGGCTACACCTTC. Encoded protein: CASSAADRGPYGYTF.

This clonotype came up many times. The CDR3 DNA follows: TGTGCCAGCAGTTATTCTGGGGCCTACACCGGGGAGCTGTTTTTT. Encoded protein: CASSYSGAYTGELFF. V and J are TRBV6-5 and TRBJ2-2, with TRBD1 as a possible D gene (5 bases). The germline CDR1 and CDR2 sequences are MNHEY and SVGAGI. The CDR3 totals 15 residues. V was pared by 3 bases and J by 3 bases, with 11 bases between.

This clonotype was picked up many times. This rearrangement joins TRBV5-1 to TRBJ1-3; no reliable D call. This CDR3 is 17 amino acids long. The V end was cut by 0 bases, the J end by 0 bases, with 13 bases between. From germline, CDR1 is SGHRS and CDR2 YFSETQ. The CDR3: CASSLGFGVTSGNTIYF. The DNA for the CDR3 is TGCGCCAGCAGCTTGGGTTTCGGGGTGACCTCTGGAAACACCATATATTTT.

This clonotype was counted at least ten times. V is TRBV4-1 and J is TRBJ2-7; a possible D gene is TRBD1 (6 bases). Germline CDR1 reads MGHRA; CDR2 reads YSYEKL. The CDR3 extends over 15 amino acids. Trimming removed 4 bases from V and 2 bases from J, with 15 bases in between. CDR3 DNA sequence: TGCGCCAGCAGCCCAGGGGCTAGTAGAACCTACGAGCAGTACTTC. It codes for CASSPGASRTYEQYF.

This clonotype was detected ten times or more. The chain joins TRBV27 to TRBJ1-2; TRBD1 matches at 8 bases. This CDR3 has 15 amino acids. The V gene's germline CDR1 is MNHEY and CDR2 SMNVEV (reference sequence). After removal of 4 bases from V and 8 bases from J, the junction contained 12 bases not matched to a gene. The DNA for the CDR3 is TGTGCCAGCAGTTCCCCGGGACAGGCTCAGAGGGGCTACACCTTC. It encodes CASSSPGQAQRGYTF.

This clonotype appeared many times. In nucleotides, the CDR3 is TGTGCCAGTAGTAAGACTAGCGGGACCACTAACGAGCAGTACTTC. As protein: CASSKTSGTTNEQYF. The chain recombines TRBV19 with TRBJ2-7; 11 nucleotides align to TRBD2. J was trimmed by 5 bases and V by 4 bases; bases with no gene match: 7. CDR1 is LNHDA and CDR2 is SQIVND in the germline V gene (reference sequence). There are 15 residues in the CDR3.

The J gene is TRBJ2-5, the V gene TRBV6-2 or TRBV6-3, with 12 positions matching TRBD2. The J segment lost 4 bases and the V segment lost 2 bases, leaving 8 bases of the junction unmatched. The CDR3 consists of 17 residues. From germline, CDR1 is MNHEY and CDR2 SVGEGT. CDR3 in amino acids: CASSYALAGGRRETQYF. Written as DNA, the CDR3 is TGTGCCAGCAGTTACGCACTAGCGGGGGGCCGTCGAGAGACCCAGTACTTC.

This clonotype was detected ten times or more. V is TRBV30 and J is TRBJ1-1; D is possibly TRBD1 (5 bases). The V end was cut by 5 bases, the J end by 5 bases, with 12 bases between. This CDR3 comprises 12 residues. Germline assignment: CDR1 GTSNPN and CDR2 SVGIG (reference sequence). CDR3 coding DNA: TGTGCCTGGGGGGGAGTTCTGACTGAAGCTTTCTTT. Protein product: CAWGGVLTEAFF.

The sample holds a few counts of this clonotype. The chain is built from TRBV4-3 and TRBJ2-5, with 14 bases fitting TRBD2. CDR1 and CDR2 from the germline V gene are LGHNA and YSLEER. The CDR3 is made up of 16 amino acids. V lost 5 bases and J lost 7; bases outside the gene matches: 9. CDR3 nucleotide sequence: TGCGCCAGCAGCTTAACGGGACTAGCGGGAGTAGGGACCCAGTACTTC. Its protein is CASSLTGLAGVGTQYF.

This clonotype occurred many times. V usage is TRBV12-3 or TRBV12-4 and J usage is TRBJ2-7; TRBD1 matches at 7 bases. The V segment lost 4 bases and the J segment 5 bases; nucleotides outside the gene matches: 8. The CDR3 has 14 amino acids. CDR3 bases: TGTGCCAGCAGTTCTTGGCCCGGACAGGACGAGCAGTACTTC. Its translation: CASSSWPGQDEQYF.

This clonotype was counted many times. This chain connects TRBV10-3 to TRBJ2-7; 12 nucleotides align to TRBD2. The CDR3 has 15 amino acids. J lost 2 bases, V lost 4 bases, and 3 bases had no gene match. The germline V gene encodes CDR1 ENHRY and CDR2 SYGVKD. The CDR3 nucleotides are TGTGCCATCAGTGGACTAGCGGGAGTCCCCTACGAGCAGTACTTC. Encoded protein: CAISGLAGVPYEQYF.

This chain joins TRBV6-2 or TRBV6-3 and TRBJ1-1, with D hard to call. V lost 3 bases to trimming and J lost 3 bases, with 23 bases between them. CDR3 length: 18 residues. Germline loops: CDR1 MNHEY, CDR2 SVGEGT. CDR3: CASSYPKPRPIWDTEAFF. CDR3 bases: TGTGCCAGCAGTTATCCCAAACCGCGGCCCATCTGGGACACTGAAGCTTTCTTT.

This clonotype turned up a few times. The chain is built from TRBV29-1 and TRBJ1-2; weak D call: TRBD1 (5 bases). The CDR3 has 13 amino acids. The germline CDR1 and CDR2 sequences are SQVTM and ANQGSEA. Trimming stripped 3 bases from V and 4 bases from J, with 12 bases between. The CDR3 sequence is CSVEPGGAYGYTF. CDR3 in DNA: TGCAGCGTTGAGCCCGGTGGGGCCTATGGCTACACCTTC. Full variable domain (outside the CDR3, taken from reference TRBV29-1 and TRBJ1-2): SAVISQKPSRDICQRGTSLTIQCQVDSQVTMMFWYRQQPGQSLTLIATANQGSEATYESGFVIDKFPISRPNLTFSTLTVSNMSPEDSSIYLCSVEPGGAYGYTFGSGTRLTVV.

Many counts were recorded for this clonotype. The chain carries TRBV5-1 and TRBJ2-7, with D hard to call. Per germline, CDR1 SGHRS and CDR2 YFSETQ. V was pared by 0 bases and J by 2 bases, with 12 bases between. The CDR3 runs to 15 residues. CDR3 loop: CASSLAGQRTYEQYF. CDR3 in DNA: TGCGCCAGCAGCTTGGCCGGGCAGAGAACCTACGAGCAGTACTTC. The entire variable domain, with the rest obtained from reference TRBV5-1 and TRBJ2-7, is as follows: KAGVTQTPRYLIKTRGQQVTLSCSPISGHRSVSWYQQTPGQGLQFLFEYFSETQRNKGNFPGRFSGRQFSNSRSEMNVSTLELGDSALYLCASSLAGQRTYEQYFGPGTRLTVT.

This chain's CDR3 is CASSLSRLMNTEAFF. The CDR3 coding sequence is TGTGCCAGCAGCTTATCCAGACTAATGAACACTGAAGCTTTCTTT. V gene TRBV7-8 combines with J gene TRBJ1-1; no clear D. The V gene lost 2 bases and the J gene lost 0 bases, with 10 bases spanning the gap. CDR1 is SGHVS and CDR2 is FQNEAQ in the germline V gene. This CDR3 comprises 15 residues.

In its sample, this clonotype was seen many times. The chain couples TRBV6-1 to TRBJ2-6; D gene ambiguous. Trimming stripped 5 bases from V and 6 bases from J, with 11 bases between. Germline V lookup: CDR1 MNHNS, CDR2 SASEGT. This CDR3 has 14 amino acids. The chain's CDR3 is CASSQPPEANVLTF. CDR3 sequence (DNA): TGTGCCAGCAGTCAACCTCCGGAGGCCAACGTCCTGACTTTC.

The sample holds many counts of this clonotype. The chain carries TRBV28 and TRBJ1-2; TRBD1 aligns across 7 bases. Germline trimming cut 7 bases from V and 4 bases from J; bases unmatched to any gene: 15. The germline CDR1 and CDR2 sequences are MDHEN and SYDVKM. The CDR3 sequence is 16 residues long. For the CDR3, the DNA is TGTGCCAGCACCTCAAACCCGACAGGGACCTTCTATGGCTACACCTTC. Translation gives CASTSNPTGTFYGYTF.

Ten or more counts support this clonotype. The CDR3 DNA is TGTGCCAGCAGCTCAGACAGTCAGCCCCAGCATTTT. It is translated as CASSSDSQPQHF. The rearrangement joins TRBV7-9 to TRBJ1-5; tentatively, D is TRBD1 (5 bases). CDR3 length equals 12 residues. Germline V gene data show CDR1 as SEHNR and CDR2 as FQNEAQ (reference sequence). The V end was cut by 4 bases, the J end by 6 bases, with 7 bases between.

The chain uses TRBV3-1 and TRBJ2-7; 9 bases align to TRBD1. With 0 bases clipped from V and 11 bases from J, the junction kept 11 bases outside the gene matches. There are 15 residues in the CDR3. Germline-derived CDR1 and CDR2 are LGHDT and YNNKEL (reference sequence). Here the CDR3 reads CASSQDKDRGAVKYF. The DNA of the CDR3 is TGTGCCAGCAGCCAAGACAAGGACAGGGGCGCCGTAAAGTACTTC.